These T cell receptor beta chains were read from a single sample in a study of identical twins. Via MiXCR, TCRdb re-called the 5' RACE reads, giving one row per CDR3 protein. Of about 530,000 distinct CDR3 sequences listed, around 24% are singletons. The sample was also linked to a second study, of yellow fever vaccine responses in identical twins.

The sequencing sample was made of CD4+ T cells sorted from blood. Every receptor here comes from a woman between 18 and 29 years old in good health. The conserved cysteine and the conserved F or W are not part of the CDR3 here. Size is stated for part of the rows, as once, few or many counts, or as a class when the clone is expanded.

clone_size: .
v_call: TRBV10-3
j_call: TRBJ1-1
cdr3_aa: AIREDRVAF

clone_size: once
v_call: TRBV20-1
j_call: TRBJ2-1
cdr3_aa: SARLGTREAIYNEQF

clone_size: .
v_call: TRBV18
j_call: TRBJ2-7
cdr3_aa: ASSQTGERYEQY

clone_size: .
v_call: TRBV24-1
j_call: TRBJ2-2
cdr3_aa: ATSDLGAVTGELF

clone_size: few
v_call: TRBV20-1
j_call: TRBJ2-1
cdr3_aa: SARALGPEQF

clone_size: few
v_call: TRBV5-1
j_call: TRBJ2-2
cdr3_aa: ASSCRLPTGELF

clone_size: few
v_call: TRBV28
j_call: TRBJ2-1
cdr3_aa: ASSWASGRLNEQF

clone_size: .
v_call: TRBV5-1
j_call: TRBJ2-1
cdr3_aa: ASKWGGGRAGYNEQF

clone_size: .
v_call: TRBV10-3
j_call: TRBJ2-2
cdr3_aa: AIRDPGQGTGELF

clone_size: once
v_call: TRBV2
j_call: TRBJ1-2
cdr3_aa: AGTSRSYGYT

clone_size: .
v_call: TRBV5-1
j_call: TRBJ2-3
cdr3_aa: ASRNGLITDTQY

clone_size: few
v_call: TRBV5-6
j_call: TRBJ2-7
cdr3_aa: ASRPGRSYEQY

clone_size: few
v_call: TRBV20-1
j_call: TRBJ2-1
cdr3_aa: SADRANEQF

clone_size: .
v_call: TRBV28
j_call: TRBJ2-4
cdr3_aa: ASSETGGKNIQY

clone_size: .
v_call: TRBV6-1
j_call: TRBJ2-3
cdr3_aa: ASRTNGLAITDTQY

clone_size: .
v_call: TRBV25-1
j_call: TRBJ2-5
cdr3_aa: ASSENRQETQY

clone_size: .
v_call: TRBV12-3/TRBV12-4
j_call: TRBJ2-1
cdr3_aa: ASKSGAGGPPNEQF

clone_size: .
v_call: TRBV29-1
j_call: TRBJ1-5
cdr3_aa: SVLQGGNQPQH

clone_size: few
v_call: TRBV27
j_call: TRBJ1-2
cdr3_aa: ASSLPGSGYT

clone_size: .
v_call: TRBV7-3
j_call: TRBJ2-1
cdr3_aa: ASSLDHLSYNEQF

clone_size: .
v_call: TRBV20-1
j_call: TRBJ2-5
cdr3_aa: SATRDTSQETQY

clone_size: many
v_call: TRBV29-1
j_call: TRBJ2-2
cdr3_aa: SVVPQGQFNTGELF

clone_size: .
v_call: TRBV10-3
j_call: TRBJ1-5
cdr3_aa: ATNGVGNQPQH

clone_size: few
v_call: TRBV10-3
j_call: TRBJ2-5
cdr3_aa: AISRNQETQY

clone_size: few
v_call: TRBV5-1
j_call: TRBJ2-2
cdr3_aa: ASRPLDTGELF

clone_size: few
v_call: TRBV20-1
j_call: TRBJ1-1
cdr3_aa: SAPGQSNTEAF

clone_size: few
v_call: TRBV9
j_call: TRBJ1-2
cdr3_aa: ASSTGTGTNYGYT

clone_size: few
v_call: TRBV7-3
j_call: TRBJ1-1
cdr3_aa: ASLQTGNTEAF

clone_size: few
v_call: TRBV19
j_call: TRBJ2-3
cdr3_aa: ASSGGLAADTQY

clone_size: .
v_call: TRBV12-3/TRBV12-4
j_call: TRBJ2-2
cdr3_aa: ASSLTGGGNTGELF

clone_size: few
v_call: TRBV20-1
j_call: TRBJ2-6
cdr3_aa: SGVGVKSGANVLT

clone_size: .
v_call: TRBV3-1
j_call: TRBJ2-1
cdr3_aa: ASSLPPGLAGGPEQF

clone_size: .
v_call: TRBV10-3
j_call: TRBJ2-1
cdr3_aa: AISDSSQGGHEQF

clone_size: .
v_call: TRBV19
j_call: TRBJ1-1
cdr3_aa: ACNRILVDTEAF

clone_size: few
v_call: TRBV12-3/TRBV12-4
j_call: TRBJ2-5
cdr3_aa: ASRGTKQETQY

clone_size: few
v_call: TRBV5-1
j_call: TRBJ1-4
cdr3_aa: ASSPIGSEKLF

clone_size: many
v_call: TRBV5-1
j_call: TRBJ2-3
cdr3_aa: ASSEGWTDTQY

clone_size: .
v_call: TRBV15
j_call: TRBJ2-2
cdr3_aa: ATSRDLGRNTGELF

clone_size: few
v_call: TRBV29-1
j_call: TRBJ2-1
cdr3_aa: SVRGSGYNEQF

clone_size: few
v_call: TRBV12-3/TRBV12-4
j_call: TRBJ2-2
cdr3_aa: ASSFSLSVDRGRPGELF

clone_size: many
v_call: TRBV5-8
j_call: TRBJ2-1
cdr3_aa: ASSLGSGAYNEQF

clone_size: .
v_call: TRBV10-3
j_call: TRBJ2-5
cdr3_aa: AISESSSMETQY

clone_size: few
v_call: TRBV2
j_call: TRBJ2-7
cdr3_aa: ASSLRDSFIGEQY

clone_size: .
v_call: TRBV10-3
j_call: TRBJ2-1
cdr3_aa: AIKQGTSGMDEQF

clone_size: .
v_call: TRBV24-1
j_call: TRBJ1-5
cdr3_aa: ATSDQDRIPPQH

clone_size: many
v_call: TRBV5-1
j_call: TRBJ2-5
cdr3_aa: ASSITSSAYQETQY

clone_size: .
v_call: TRBV15
j_call: TRBJ2-2
cdr3_aa: ATTSRVTNTGELF

clone_size: few
v_call: TRBV7-3
j_call: TRBJ2-1
cdr3_aa: ASSPSMERNEQF